Sequencing of this TCR beta chain was carried out in a study of human T cells and chemical hapten exposure. Study results and limitations: With DPC sensitization, TCRs exceeding 1 in 1000 frequency showed no change.

The CDR3 consists of 12 residues. In germline, CDR1 is SQVTM, CDR2 ANQGSEA. The V end lost 4 bases, the J end lost 1 base, and 7 bases lay between the germline ends. What the library attached to individual cDNA molecules were unique molecular identifiers. A single record per CDR3 protein comes from TCRdb applying MiXCR to the RACE reads. The sample lists approximately 320,000 distinct CDR3 sequences; around 5% were seen once. As to time point: pre-sensitization, week 0. Described treatment: therapeutic diphenylcyclopropenone sensitization with weekly scalp DPC. This clonotype was detected ten times or more. Its target is unknown.

The gene calls are TRBV29-1 and TRBJ1-1, with D possibly matching TRBD1 (5 bases). This sequence was found in a woman between 18 and 29 years old with alopecia areata. Some clones in this sample may be carry-over from other donors' samples. The specimen was whole blood, collected in connection with sensitization to the hapten diphenylcyclopropenone (DPC). CDR3 region: CSVGGPNTEAFF. As DNA, the CDR3 is TGCAGCGTTGGGGGACCGAACACTGAAGCTTTCTTT.